The 11 T cell receptor beta chains below were found in one sample sequenced in a study of Graves' ophthalmopathy and Graves' hyperthyroidism. Researchers took RNA transcripts and amplified TCR beta CDR3 regions from them. Second-round multiplex PCR followed a first-round RT-PCR using HTBI primers. Using its own MiXCR run on the multiplex PCR reads, TCRdb lists one record per CDR3 protein. The table includes about 1.1 million distinct CDR3 sequences, roughly two fifths detected once. Sequenced material: peripheral blood or thyroid tissue (not recorded which). Receptors originate from an adult man with Graves' hyperthyroidism.

The chain uses TRBV5-4 and TRBJ1-4; 7 positions match TRBD1. Germline V gene lookup returns CDR1 SGHNT and CDR2 YYREEE (reference sequence). Unmatched junction bases numbered 10, after V lost 3 bases and J lost 2 bases. This CDR3 contains 17 residues. CDR3 loop: CASSSNPVGQTNEKLFF. Here the CDR3 DNA reads TGTGCCAGCAGCTCCAACCCGGTGGGACAGACTAATGAAAAACTGTTTTTT.

The chain joins TRBV10-3 to TRBJ2-1; 7 bases agree with TRBD2. The CDR3 runs 12 residues. V shed 6 bases and J 7 bases; nucleotides not matched to a gene: 3. From germline, CDR1 is ENHRY and CDR2 SYGVKD. The CDR3 DNA reads TGTGCCATCAGCGGGGGGTTGAATGAGCAGTTCTTC. This gives the protein CAISGGLNEQFF.

This clonotype has just one count. The CDR3 end shows no conserved phenylalanine or tryptophan, and so a read error is likely. The chain is built from TRBV7-8 and TRBJ2-5; D assignment may be TRBD1 or TRBD2 (5 bases each). Germline CDR1 SGHVS, CDR2 FQNEAQ. CDR3 length: 15 residues. V was shortened by 4 bases and J by 4 bases, with 16 bases between the two germline ends. CDR3 region: CASSSWGPLGETQYL. For the CDR3, the DNA is TGTGCCAGCAGCTCCTGGGGACCCCTCGGAGAGACCCAGTACCTC.

The rearrangement uses TRBV27 and TRBJ1-4, with 12 bases aligning to TRBD1. The CDR3 length is 18 residues. CDR1 is MNHEY and CDR2 is SMNVEV in the germline V gene (reference sequence). V gave up 3 bases and J gave up 4 bases; unmatched junction bases: 9. The CDR3 reads CASSFLGTGGAVNEKLFF. The CDR3 DNA reads TGTGCCAGCAGTTTTTTGGGGACAGGGGGCGCGGTTAATGAAAAACTGTTTTTT.

The V gene is TRBV20-1, the J gene TRBJ1-2; maybe TRBD1 (5 bases). Trimming pared 8 bases from V and 2 bases from J, leaving 21 bases between. CDR1 is DFQATT and CDR2 is SNEGSKA in the germline V gene (reference sequence). This CDR3 spans 15 amino acids. The CDR3 nucleotides are TGCAGTACACCCCGACGGGGGGACGGGAACTATGGCTACACCTTC. This codes for CSTPRRGDGNYGYTF.

This clonotype showed up just a few times. V usage is TRBV5-4 and J usage is TRBJ2-7; TRBD2 is a possible D gene (5 bases). CDR3 length equals 13 residues. V was trimmed by 4 bases and J by 5 bases, leaving 13 bases between them. Germline loops: CDR1 SGHNT, CDR2 YYREEE (reference sequence). For the CDR3, the DNA is TGTGCCAGCAGCGAGTCGGGGTACCACGAGCAGTACTTC. This encodes CASSESGYHEQYF. The full variable domain, its missing parts supplied by reference TRBV5-4 and TRBJ2-7, is ETGVTQSPTHLIKTRGQQVTLRCSSQSGHNTVSWYQQALGQGPQFIFQYYREEENGRGNFPPRFSGLQFPNYSSELNVNALELDDSALYLCASSESGYHEQYFGPGTRLTVT.

The rearrangement links TRBV29-1 to TRBJ1-1, with TRBD1 matching 8 bases. This CDR3 comprises 13 residues. Looked up from germline, CDR1 is SQVTM and CDR2 is ANQGSEA. V shed 6 bases and J 4 bases; nucleotides not matched to a gene: 7. This CDR3 reads CSVDGQGSTEAFF. The DNA for the CDR3 is TGCAGCGTCGACGGACAGGGAAGCACTGAAGCTTTCTTT.

The chain has TRBV7-7 and TRBJ2-5, with D possibly being TRBD1 or TRBD2 (5 bases each). V was trimmed by 5 bases and J by 1 base, leaving 14 bases between them. The CDR3 runs to 15 residues. Germline CDR1 reads SSHAT; CDR2 reads FNYEAQ (reference sequence). In DNA form, the CDR3 reads TGTGCCAGCAGCGTCAGTTCGGGGCTCCAAGAGACCCAGTACTTC. Translated, it gives CASSVSSGLQETQYF.

There are a few counts of this clonotype. V is TRBV20-1 and J is TRBJ1-1; the match to TRBD1 covers 10 bases. CDR1 and CDR2 (germline): DFQATT, SNEGSKA (reference sequence). The CDR3 covers 18 residues. With V trimmed by 4 bases and J by 2 bases, 16 bases remained unmatched. The CDR3 DNA sequence: TGCAGTGCTAACACCGGGACAGGGGAGAGGACTTACAACACTGAAGCTTTCTTT. Encoded protein: CSANTGTGERTYNTEAFF.

The chain uses TRBV20-1 and TRBJ1-5, with 8 bases lining up with TRBD1. The CDR3 covers 16 residues. V shed 2 bases and J 3 bases; nucleotides not matched to a gene: 9. Germline lookup yields CDR1 DFQATT and CDR2 SNEGSKA (reference sequence). The CDR3 sequence: CSARKTGEVDNQPQHF. CDR3 sequence (DNA): TGCAGTGCTAGAAAGACAGGGGAGGTTGACAATCAGCCCCAGCATTTT.

Turning to this clonotype: A much larger clone lies one base from this, so it may be a read error. V usage is TRBV10-3 and J usage is TRBJ1-4; no definite D call. The CDR3 is made up of 13 amino acids. The germline gives CDR1 ENHRY, CDR2 SYGVKD. Trimming stripped 5 bases from V and 7 bases from J, with 11 bases between. Written as DNA, the CDR3 is TGTGCCATCAGTACAAGAGGTAGTGAAAAACTGTTTTTT. Protein sequence: CAISTRGSEKLFF.